The clone carrying this T cell receptor beta chain has just one count. Its matching antigen is unknown. This CDR3 region has 15 residues. Trimming stripped 4 bases from V and 5 bases from J, with 17 bases between. Germline-derived CDR1 and CDR2 are SGHRS and YFSETQ. The sample originates from a study of shared clonotypes between healthy human individuals. Overall study findings and caveats: With several donors compared, around 5.4% of naive CD4 clonotypes were shared. Larger richness was generally estimated for naive than memory subsets. The study sampled only blood, and tissue repertoires likely differ.

Partitioning of CD4+ cells yielded a CD45RA+ naive subset and a CD45RA-negative memory subset. Clones were sequenced by immunoSEQ multiplex PCR, and TCRdb holds only the in-frame ones, with some missing. The sample comprises about 2.4 million clones, over 85% of which are singletons, and 0.36% rests with the top ten. The sequencing sample was made of naive CD4+ T cells from PBMCs. Specified subset: CD45RA+ positively selected. The receptor's source is a young man in good health. Some clones in this sample may be carry-over from other donors' samples. V usage is TRBV5-1 and J usage is TRBJ2-3; D could derive from TRBD1 or TRBD2 (5 bases each). CDR3 DNA sequence: TGCGCCAGCAGCCCGCAAGGGACCCGGGGAGATACGCAGTATTTT. Protein product: CASSPQGTRGDTQYF.